A single sample gave rise to the 21 T cell receptor beta chains below, sequenced in a study of blood T cell repertoires in COVID-19. This table comes from immunoSEQ multiplex PCR, and its TCRdb copy is limited to in-frame clones, with some not included. The data contain over 200,000 clones, roughly 90% of them singletons. Sequences were obtained from peripheral blood. The receptors derive from a woman aged 60-75 years with acute or convalescent COVID-19.

This rearrangement joins TRBV5-1 to TRBJ2-2; D unclear. V dropped 2 bases and J dropped 7 bases, with 9 bases sitting between them. Germline assignment: CDR1 SGHRS and CDR2 YFSETQ. The CDR3 is 13 residues long. CDR3 region: CASSFLSSGELFF. In DNA form, the CDR3 reads TGCGCCAGCAGCTTCTTAAGTAGCGGGGAGCTGTTTTTT. Filled out from reference TRBV5-1 and TRBJ2-2, the complete variable domain reads KAGVTQTPRYLIKTRGQQVTLSCSPISGHRSVSWYQQTPGQGLQFLFEYFSETQRNKGNFPGRFSGRQFSNSRSEMNVSTLELGDSALYLCASSFLSSGELFFGEGSRLTVL.

The rearrangement joins TRBV24-1 to TRBJ2-1; the D gene is possibly TRBD1 (5 bases). CDR1 is KGHDR, CDR2 SFDVKD, per germline. V lost 3 bases and J 0 bases, leaving 8 bases between the germline ends. The CDR3 is 15 amino acids. The CDR3 region has the DNA TGTGCCACCAGTGATCTAGACAGCTCCTACAATGAGCAGTTCTTC. This codes for CATSDLDSSYNEQFF.

V and J are TRBV19 and TRBJ1-5, with D perhaps TRBD1 (5 bases). Germline lookup yields CDR1 LNHDA and CDR2 SQIVND (reference sequence). The CDR3 totals 18 residues. Trimming left V 4 bases short and J 1 base short, with 20 bases between. The CDR3 bases are TGTGCCAGTAGTAACGGGGGACTAGACCTTACGAGCAATCAGCCCCAGCATTTT. Translated, it gives CASSNGGLDLTSNQPQHF.

The genes are TRBV11-2 and TRBJ2-7; 7 bases align to TRBD1. The CDR3 has 15 amino acids. V lost 1 base, J lost 2 bases, and 5 bases stayed unmatched. Germline CDR1 and CDR2: SGHAT and FQNNGV. The CDR3, as DNA: TGTGCCAGCAGCTTAGCGAACAGGGGAACCTACGAGCAGTACTTC. Protein sequence: CASSLANRGTYEQYF.

The chain uses TRBV27 and TRBJ2-1; the D is unclear. The CDR3 is 14 amino acids. Trimming stripped 2 bases from V and 6 bases from J, with 11 bases between. Germline CDR1 MNHEY, CDR2 SMNVEV (reference sequence). The CDR3 coding sequence is TGTGCCAGCAGTTTACTAGAAAGGTTCAATGAGCAGTTCTTC. It is translated as CASSLLERFNEQFF.

The rearrangement links TRBV11-3 to TRBJ2-5, with 7 positions matching TRBD1. The CDR3 runs to 14 residues. V trimming: 6 bases; J trimming: 4 bases; junction bases outside the gene matches: 8. CDR1 is SGHNT, CDR2 YENEEA, per germline. CDR3 region: CASSHRGGGETQYF. In nucleotides, the CDR3 is TGTGCCAGCAGTCACAGGGGTGGAGGAGAGACCCAGTACTTC. Supplemented by reference TRBV11-3 and TRBJ2-5, the full variable domain reads EAGVVQSPRYKIIEKKQPVAFWCNPISGHNTLYWYLQNLGQGPELLIRYENEEAVDDSQLPKDRFSAERLKGVDSTLKIQPAELGDSAVYLCASSHRGGGETQYFGPGTRLLVL.

The rearrangement joins TRBV19 to TRBJ2-2, with 9 bases matching TRBD2. This CDR3 is 15 amino acids long. Trimming took 9 bases from V and 9 from J; bases not matched to a gene: 14. The germline V gene has CDR1 LNHDA and CDR2 SQIVND (reference sequence). The CDR3 bases are TGTGCCAGACCGGGGACTAGCCGACACGGAAGGGAGCTGTTTTTT. It codes for CARPGTSRHGRELFF. Complete variable domain (other parts from reference TRBV19 and TRBJ2-2): DGGITQSPKYLFRKEGQNVTLSCEQNLNHDAMYWYRQDPGQGLRLIYYSQIVNDFQKGDIAEGYSVSREKKESFPLTVTSAQKNPTAFYLCARPGTSRHGRELFFGEGSRLTVL.

This clone was counted a few times. V and J are TRBV24-1 and TRBJ2-7; 8 nucleotides align to TRBD1. CDR3 length: 15 amino acids. Germline V lookup: CDR1 KGHDR, CDR2 SFDVKD. The J segment lost 2 bases and the V segment lost 9 bases, leaving 11 bases of the junction unmatched. CDR3: CATRPRGRAAYEQYF. The CDR3 nucleotides are TGTGCCACCCGACCCAGGGGGCGCGCAGCCTACGAGCAGTACTTC.

This clone was seen a handful of times. This rearrangement joins TRBV18 to TRBJ1-5; 10 positions agree with TRBD1. With 3 bases clipped from V and 9 bases from J, the junction kept 8 bases outside the gene matches. The germline V gene has CDR1 KGHSH and CDR2 LQKENI. The CDR3 sequence is 15 residues long. CDR3 bases: TGTGCCAGCTCACCTCAGGGACAGGGGCTGGGGCCCCAGCATTTT. It specifies CASSPQGQGLGPQHF.

This clone was counted a single time. The chain recombines TRBV2 with TRBJ2-5; TRBD2 agrees at 10 bases. J was trimmed by 5 bases and V by 3 bases; bases with no gene match: 6. CDR3 length: 15 amino acids. Germline lookup yields CDR1 SNHLY and CDR2 FYNNEI. The CDR3 loop reads CASSEVLAGDETQYF. DNA for the CDR3: TGTGCCAGCAGTGAGGTGCTAGCGGGAGATGAGACCCAGTACTTC.

The CDR3 region has the DNA TGTGCCTGGAGTGTAGCAGGGAGGAATCAGCCCCAGCATTTT. This encodes CAWSVAGRNQPQHF. This chain links TRBV30 with TRBJ1-5; TRBD1 might be the D (5 bases). The length of the CDR3 is 14 residues. The germline gives CDR1 GTSNPN, CDR2 SVGIG (reference sequence). Between the trimmed V and J ends, which lost 0 bases and 4 bases, there was a span of 10 bases.

The J gene is TRBJ1-6, the V gene TRBV18, with D hard to call. The CDR3 runs 15 residues. Trimming took 2 bases from V and 7 from J, leaving 12 bases between them. Germline loops: CDR1 KGHSH, CDR2 LQKENI. CDR3 sequence reads: CASSPYAGENSPLHF. The CDR3 DNA sequence: TGTGCCAGCTCACCATACGCGGGTGAAAATTCACCCCTCCACTTT.

V usage is TRBV19 and J usage is TRBJ2-7; D possibly corresponds to TRBD1 (6 bases). The CDR3 consists of 16 residues. V was clipped by 5 bases and J by 5 bases, with 22 bases between them. Germline loops: CDR1 LNHDA, CDR2 SQIVND (reference sequence). In DNA, the CDR3 is TGTGCCAGTAGTTGGTCTTGGACAGCCCTATGGGACGAGCAGTACTTC. Protein: CASSWSWTALWDEQYF. The whole variable domain, remainder taken from reference TRBV19 and TRBJ2-7, is DGGITQSPKYLFRKEGQNVTLSCEQNLNHDAMYWYRQDPGQGLRLIYYSQIVNDFQKGDIAEGYSVSREKKESFPLTVTSAQKNPTAFYLCASSWSWTALWDEQYFGPGTRLTVT.

The count of this clone is one. V is TRBV30 and J is TRBJ2-2; TRBD1 matches at 8 bases. V was clipped by 5 bases and J by 2 bases; unmatched bases: 7. Germline values: CDR1 GTSNPN, CDR2 SVGIG (reference sequence). The length of the CDR3 is 15 residues. The CDR3 bases are TGTGCCTGGGGTACTGGACAGGGCAACACCGGGGAGCTGTTTTTT. This encodes CAWGTGQGNTGELFF.

Of note for this clone: A read error may produce the germline difference seen at one junction end. The chain joins TRBV7-7 to TRBJ2-3, with 8 bases that match TRBD2. Per the germline V gene, CDR1 is SSHAT and CDR2 is FNYEAQ (reference sequence). This CDR3 is built from 13 residues. CDR3 sequence reads: CASSLRGGDTQYF. DNA of the CDR3: TGTGCTAGCAGCTTACGGGGGGGAGATACGCAGTATTTT.

This clone occurred a few times. V is TRBV6-1 and J is TRBJ1-3; D is unresolved. This CDR3 comprises 14 residues. Trimming stripped 1 base from V and 4 bases from J, with 8 bases between. Germline-derived CDR1 and CDR2 are MNHNS and SASEGT. The DNA for the CDR3 is TGTGCCAGCAGTGAAGGCAGGTGGGGAAACACCATATATTTT. Translated, it gives CASSEGRWGNTIYF.

The chain has TRBV7-2 and TRBJ1-3, with 7 bases aligning to TRBD1. This CDR3 contains 14 residues. V was clipped by 5 bases and J by 7 bases; unmatched bases: 8. The germline gives CDR1 SGHTA, CDR2 FQGNSA. CDR3 loop: CASSASGRGNTIYF. In DNA, the CDR3 is TGTGCCAGCAGCGCCTCGGGCAGGGGGAACACCATATATTTT.

V gene TRBV19 combines with J gene TRBJ2-1, with 7 bases lining up with TRBD2. Germline CDR1 reads LNHDA; CDR2 reads SQIVND (reference sequence). With 8 bases clipped from V and 0 bases from J, the junction kept 10 bases outside the gene matches. The CDR3 contains 16 residues. CDR3 sequence: CASSRGELSSYNEQFF. CDR3 DNA: TGTGCCAGTTCTCGGGGGGAGCTAAGCTCCTACAATGAGCAGTTCTTC.

The genes are TRBV5-1 and TRBJ2-1, with D unclear. This CDR3 region has 13 residues. Germline CDR1 reads SGHRS; CDR2 reads YFSETQ. The V and J ends lost 0 bases and 6 bases respectively, with 7 bases between them. The CDR3 is CASSLDFLNEQFF. The CDR3 DNA sequence: TGCGCCAGCAGCTTGGACTTTCTCAATGAGCAGTTCTTC. The variable domain in full, completed from reference TRBV5-1 and TRBJ2-1, reads KAGVTQTPRYLIKTRGQQVTLSCSPISGHRSVSWYQQTPGQGLQFLFEYFSETQRNKGNFPGRFSGRQFSNSRSEMNVSTLELGDSALYLCASSLDFLNEQFFGPGTRLTVL.

The chain uses TRBV7-2 and TRBJ2-1; D perhaps matches TRBD2 (6 bases). The V gene's germline CDR1 is SGHTA and CDR2 FQGNSA. CDR3 length: 15 residues. V lost 5 bases and J 3 bases, leaving 14 bases between the germline ends. In nucleotides, the CDR3 is TGTGCCAGCAGCCGGCAAAGGGGAGGCTACAATGAGCAGTTCTTC. Its protein product is CASSRQRGGYNEQFF.

This clone came up once. The chain links TRBV7-9 to TRBJ2-7, with 9 bases identical to TRBD2. The CDR3 is made up of 15 amino acids. The V and J ends lost 5 bases and 3 bases, in that order; junction bases with no gene match: 8. Germline loops: CDR1 SEHNR, CDR2 FQNEAQ (reference sequence). DNA for the CDR3: TGTGCCAGCAGCAGATTTAGCGGGAGCGGCTACGAGCAGTACTTC. This codes for CASSRFSGSGYEQYF.